A selection of T cell receptor beta chains follows, all from one sample in a study of blood T cell repertoires in COVID-19. Assay: immunoSEQ multiplex PCR; the TCRdb copy retains only in-frame clones and omits some. The sample shows 200,000 or so clones, roughly 84% of them seen only once. Sequenced material: peripheral blood. These receptors all come from a man aged 40-49 years who had recovered from COVID-19. The CDR3 runs from the conserved cysteine through the conserved F or W. D genes are given only for firm matches. Not all rows give a size; the values are once, few, many and, for expanded clones, a class.

>NA|TRBV6-1|15|TRBJ1-4|NA
CASSERWGQAEKLFF
TGTGCCAGCAGTGAACGTTGGGGGCAGGCGGAAAAACTGTTTTTT
>NA|TRBV9|15|TRBJ1-2|NA
CASSVGSGTYYGYTF
TGTGCCAGCAGCGTGGGAAGTGGGACATACTATGGCTACACCTTC
>NA|TRBV7-2|14|TRBJ1-2|TRBD1
CASSGPGQVGGYTF
TGTGCCAGCAGCGGCCCGGGACAGGTCGGCGGCTACACCTTC
>NA|TRBV6-2/TRBV6-3|13|TRBJ2-7|NA
CASSYFGYNEQYF
TGTGCCAGCAGTTACTTCGGGTATAACGAGCAGTACTTC
>NA|TRBV19|16|TRBJ1-3|NA
CASTPRTDVSGNTIYF
TGTGCCAGTACCCCTCGGACTGACGTCTCTGGAAACACCATATATTTT
>NA|TRBV7-9|14|TRBJ2-3|TRBD2
CASSLFAGEDTQYF
TGTGCCAGCAGCTTATTCGCGGGGGAAGATACGCAGTATTTT
>many|TRBV5-5|15|TRBJ2-7|TRBD1
CASSGGTGGFYEQYF
TGTGCCAGCAGCGGCGGGACAGGGGGCTTCTACGAGCAGTACTTC
>NA|TRBV19|15|TRBJ2-1|TRBD2
CASSYSRLADNEQFF
TGTGCCAGTAGTTACTCGAGACTAGCGGACAATGAGCAGTTCTTC
>NA|TRBV16|17|TRBJ1-5|NA
CASSQSAAAYSNQPQHF
TGTGCCAGCAGCCAATCTGCGGCAGCCTATAGCAATCAGCCCCAGCATTTT
>NA|TRBV12-3/TRBV12-4|12|TRBJ1-2|NA
CASSPGQYGYTF
TGTGCCAGCAGTCCCGGACAGTATGGCTACACCTTC
>NA|TRBV12-5|15|TRBJ2-5|TRBD2
CASGLYSGGRETQYF
TGTGCTAGTGGTTTGTATAGCGGGGGTCGAGAGACCCAGTACTTC
>NA|TRBV10-2|18|TRBJ2-7|TRBD2
CASGRVGLAGGSSYEQYF
TGCGCCAGCGGTCGCGTGGGACTAGCGGGAGGGAGCTCCTACGAGCAGTACTTC
>NA|TRBV5-4|15|TRBJ1-1|NA
CASRYAGRGNTEAFF
TGTGCCAGCAGGTATGCAGGGAGGGGAAACACTGAAGCTTTCTTT
>NA|TRBV6-5|13|TRBJ2-1|TRBD2
CASGTSENNEQFF
TGTGCCAGCGGGACTAGCGAAAACAATGAGCAGTTCTTC
>NA|TRBV15|15|TRBJ1-1|TRBD1
CATNSGYRGYTEAFF
TGTGCCACCAACTCGGGATACAGGGGCTACACTGAAGCTTTCTTT
>NA|TRBV19|13|TRBJ1-2|NA
CASSIQRNYGYTF
TGTGCCAGTAGTATCCAGAGGAACTATGGCTACACCTTC
>NA|TRBV12-5|12|TRBJ1-1|NA
CASGLMNTEAFF
TGTGCTAGTGGGTTAATGAACACTGAAGCTTTCTTT
>NA|TRBV27|19|TRBJ2-4|TRBD2
CASSLTQRVRERDKNIQYF
TGTGCCAGCAGTTTAACGCAAAGGGTGCGGGAGAGGGATAAGAACATTCAGTACTTC
>NA|TRBV5-1|15|TRBJ2-1|TRBD2
CASSLKAGGNNEQFF
TGCGCCAGCAGCTTGAAAGCGGGAGGAAATAATGAGCAGTTCTTC
>few|TRBV5-8|14|TRBJ1-1|NA
CASSLRGLGTEAFF
TGTGCCAGCAGCTTAAGGGGCCTGGGCACTGAAGCTTTCTTT
>once|TRBV6-5|13|TRBJ2-3|NA
CASRPTGTDTQYF
TGTGCCAGCAGGCCCACAGGCACAGATACGCAGTATTTT
>NA|TRBV6-5|14|TRBJ1-1|TRBD1
CASRYNRGPTEAFF
TGTGCCAGCAGATACAACAGGGGACCCACTGAAGCTTTCTTT
>NA|TRBV29-1|12|TRBJ2-7|NA
CSVELSPHEQYF
TGCAGCGTTGAACTGAGCCCCCACGAGCAGTACTTC
>NA|TRBV6-5|15|TRBJ1-1|NA
CASSYSGRGNTEAFF
TGTGCCAGCAGTTACTCGGGCAGGGGGAACACTGAAGCTTTCTTT
>few|TRBV6-5|15|TRBJ2-3|NA
CASSYEGGSTDTQYF
TGTGCCAGCAGTTACGAAGGCGGAAGCACAGATACGCAGTATTTT